These T cell receptor beta chains were read from a single sample in a study of cytomegalovirus exposure and HLA in healthy donors. Some clones are missing from TCRdb's copy, which holds only in-frame ones; the method was immunoSEQ multiplex PCR. The repertoire consists of 110,000 to 150,000 clones, with 60% to 80% occurring once and the leading ten covering about 0.91%. The specimen was PBMCs. The receptors originated from a man between 18 and 29 years old in good health and CMV-seronegative. The CDR3 runs from the conserved cysteine through the conserved F or W. A D gene is named only where the DNA matches it firmly. Expanded clones are given a class, and other clones once, few, many or no size at all.

V gene: TRBV6-6; clone size: NA; D gene: NA; J gene: TRBJ1-2; CDR3 DNA: TGTGCCAGCAGTGATAGGGAGGTTGGGGGCTACACCTTC; CDR3 protein: CASSDREVGGYTF
V gene: TRBV28; clone size: few; D gene: NA; J gene: TRBJ1-1; CDR3 DNA: TGTGCCAGCATCCCACAACGAAACACTGAAGCTTTCTTT; CDR3 protein: CASIPQRNTEAFF
V gene: TRBV2; clone size: NA; D gene: TRBD2; J gene: TRBJ2-7; CDR3 DNA: TGTGCCACTATGACTAGCGGCGAGCAGTACTTC; CDR3 protein: CATMTSGEQYF
V gene: TRBV4-3; clone size: NA; D gene: NA; J gene: TRBJ1-2; CDR3 DNA: TGCGCCAGCAGCCAAGATGGGGCAGGAGGGGAACGTGGCTACACCTTC; CDR3 protein: CASSQDGAGGERGYTF
V gene: TRBV27; clone size: NA; D gene: TRBD1; J gene: TRBJ2-7; CDR3 DNA: TGTGCCAGCAGTTTACCCGGACAGGGGGGCAACGAGCAGTACTTC; CDR3 protein: CASSLPGQGGNEQYF
V gene: TRBV6-5; clone size: NA; D gene: NA; J gene: TRBJ2-5; CDR3 DNA: TGTGCCAGCAGTTACTCGTCAGGGTTAGAGACCCAGTACTTC; CDR3 protein: CASSYSSGLETQYF
V gene: TRBV29-1; clone size: NA; D gene: TRBD1; J gene: TRBJ1-1; CDR3 DNA: TGCAGCGTTGAGCCTAGGACAGGGGGCGGGAACACTGAAGCTTTCTTT; CDR3 protein: CSVEPRTGGGNTEAFF
V gene: TRBV4-1; clone size: few; D gene: NA; J gene: TRBJ2-7; CDR3 DNA: TGCGCCAGCAGTCCCCTTGAGGGGGTTCGCGCCTACGAGCAGTACTTC; CDR3 protein: CASSPLEGVRAYEQYF
V gene: TRBV18; clone size: NA; D gene: NA; J gene: TRBJ1-2; CDR3 DNA: TGTGCCAGCTCACCACTGGGGGCCGGGACGATTAACTATGGCTACACCTTC; CDR3 protein: CASSPLGAGTINYGYTF
V gene: TRBV15; clone size: NA; D gene: TRBD2; J gene: TRBJ2-3; CDR3 DNA: TGTGCCACCAGCAGAGATCGGGGGGGCACAGATACGCAGTATTTT; CDR3 protein: CATSRDRGGTDTQYF
V gene: TRBV6-5; clone size: few; D gene: NA; J gene: TRBJ2-1; CDR3 DNA: TGTGCCAGCAGTATCTCTCGGGTCTCCTACAATGAGCAGTTCTTC; CDR3 protein: CASSISRVSYNEQFF
V gene: TRBV18; clone size: NA; D gene: NA; J gene: TRBJ1-5; CDR3 DNA: TGTGCCAGCTCGCTGTTAAGGGGGGGTAATCAGCCCCAGCATTTT; CDR3 protein: CASSLLRGGNQPQHF
V gene: TRBV9; clone size: once; D gene: NA; J gene: TRBJ2-7; CDR3 DNA: TGTGCCAGCAGCGTATCAGGGGCCTACGAGCAGTACTTC; CDR3 protein: CASSVSGAYEQYF
V gene: TRBV5-1; clone size: NA; D gene: TRBD1; J gene: TRBJ1-1; CDR3 DNA: TGCGCCAGCAGCAGCGGGACAGGGCAAGGCACTGAAGCTTTCTTT; CDR3 protein: CASSSGTGQGTEAFF
V gene: TRBV18; clone size: NA; D gene: NA; J gene: TRBJ2-1; CDR3 DNA: TGTGCCAGCTCACCACAGTCGGTTCAGTTCTTC; CDR3 protein: CASSPQSVQFF
V gene: TRBV15; clone size: NA; D gene: NA; J gene: TRBJ2-3; CDR3 DNA: TGTGCCACCAGCAGAGCGGGGTTAAGCACAGATACGCAGTATTTT; CDR3 protein: CATSRAGLSTDTQYF
V gene: TRBV10-3; clone size: NA; D gene: NA; J gene: TRBJ1-1; CDR3 DNA: TGTGCCATCAGTGAGTCGATTCGGGTACAGAACACTGAAGCTTTCTTT; CDR3 protein: CAISESIRVQNTEAFF
V gene: TRBV7-7; clone size: NA; D gene: TRBD1; J gene: TRBJ2-5; CDR3 DNA: TGTGCTAGCAGCCAGACAGGGGTAGGAGAGACCCAGTACTTC; CDR3 protein: CASSQTGVGETQYF
V gene: TRBV2; clone size: few; D gene: NA; J gene: TRBJ2-7; CDR3 DNA: TGTGCCAGCAGGGGGCTGGACGGGCCCTACGAGCAGTACTTC; CDR3 protein: CASRGLDGPYEQYF
V gene: TRBV5-6; clone size: NA; D gene: TRBD1; J gene: TRBJ2-7; CDR3 DNA: TGTGCCAGCAGCTTGGATAGTACAGGGGGCTTCCACGAGCAGTACTTC; CDR3 protein: CASSLDSTGGFHEQYF
V gene: TRBV19; clone size: NA; D gene: NA; J gene: TRBJ1-2; CDR3 DNA: TGTGCCAGTATGGGCGCGGGTAACTATGGCTACACCTTC; CDR3 protein: CASMGAGNYGYTF
V gene: TRBV30; clone size: NA; D gene: TRBD2; J gene: TRBJ2-3; CDR3 DNA: TGTGCCTGGAGTGTGCCTAGCGGGGGAGCAGATACGCAGTATTTT; CDR3 protein: CAWSVPSGGADTQYF
V gene: TRBV5-1; clone size: NA; D gene: TRBD1; J gene: TRBJ2-5; CDR3 DNA: TGCGCCAGCAGCTCGACAGGGGGCCGCCAAGAGACCCAGTACTTC; CDR3 protein: CASSSTGGRQETQYF
V gene: TRBV29-1; clone size: NA; D gene: NA; J gene: TRBJ2-7; CDR3 DNA: TGCAGCGTTGGGGACGGGAGAACTTACGAGCAGTACTTC; CDR3 protein: CSVGDGRTYEQYF